This entry lists 17 T cell receptor beta chains sequenced from one sample in a study of PD-L1 blockade in urothelial cancer. The assay was immunoSEQ multiplex PCR, and TCRdb's table has in-frame clones only and misses some. The profile shows about 88,000 clones, over 90% of them singletons. The material was PBMCs, obtained around atezolizumab (anti-PD-L1) treatment. These TCRs come from a man between 60 and 75 years old with urothelial cancer.

This chain connects TRBV30 to TRBJ2-2, with 8 bases lining up with TRBD1. Trimming at V came to 4 bases and at J to 10 bases, leaving 8 bases not matched to a gene. Looked up from germline, CDR1 is GTSNPN and CDR2 is SVGIG (reference sequence). The CDR3 covers 13 residues. CDR3 nucleotide sequence: TGTGCCTGGAAAAGCAGGGGGCGCGAGGAGCTGTTTTTT. Its protein product is CAWKSRGREELFF.

The genes are TRBV4-3 and TRBJ1-2; D is undetermined. Trimming shortened V by 0 bases and J by 5 bases, and 16 bases separated the two germline ends. Germline assignment: CDR1 LGHNA and CDR2 YSLEER. The CDR3 spans 16 residues. Written as DNA, the CDR3 is TGCGCCAGCAGCCAAGAGAGCCGAGGGTGGGGATATGGCTACACCTTC. Its protein is CASSQESRGWGYGYTF.

The V gene is TRBV19, the J gene TRBJ1-4; D might be TRBD1 (5 bases). Trimming shortened V by 9 bases and J by 3 bases, and 14 bases separated the two germline ends. There are 14 residues in the CDR3. Germline V gene sequence: CDR1 LNHDA, CDR2 SQIVND (reference sequence). CDR3: CASNDRSANEKLFF. Here the CDR3 DNA reads TGTGCCAGCAACGACAGATCGGCTAATGAAAAACTGTTTTTT.

The chain combines TRBV5-1 with TRBJ2-5; 8 nucleotides match TRBD2. Germline CDR1 reads SGHRS; CDR2 reads YFSETQ. With V trimmed by 4 bases and J by 3 bases, 11 bases remained unmatched. This CDR3 is 16 amino acids long. The CDR3 protein is CASSAGGAGDEETQYF. For the CDR3, the DNA is TGCGCCAGCAGCGCAGGTGGAGCGGGAGACGAAGAGACCCAGTACTTC.

J is TRBJ1-3 and V is TRBV7-9; 10 bases agree with TRBD1. The CDR3 is made up of 16 amino acids. Trimming at V came to 7 bases and at J to 4 bases, leaving 10 bases not matched to a gene. The germline V gene has CDR1 SEHNR and CDR2 FQNEAQ (reference sequence). CDR3 amino acids: CASTLSGTGAGNTIYF. The CDR3 DNA reads TGTGCCAGCACCCTATCCGGGACAGGGGCCGGAAACACCATATATTTT.

The rearrangement uses TRBV7-3 and TRBJ1-1; D call uncertain. Germline V gene sequence: CDR1 SGHTA, CDR2 FQGTGA. The germline V and J ends were trimmed by 5 bases and 1 base, with 14 bases remaining between them. CDR3 length: 15 amino acids. CDR3 in DNA: TGTGCCAGCAGCACCGGTCCGGGTGGGAACACTGAAGCTTTCTTT. Translated, it gives CASSTGPGGNTEAFF. The entire variable domain, with the rest obtained from reference TRBV7-3 and TRBJ1-1, is as follows: GAGVSQTPSNKVTEKGKYVELRCDPISGHTALYWYRQSLGQGPEFLIYFQGTGAADDSGLPNDRFFAVRPEGSVSTLKIQRTERGDSAVYLCASSTGPGGNTEAFFGQGTRLTVV.

V is TRBV9 and J is TRBJ1-3, with D uncertain. The CDR3 has 14 residues. Trimming cost V 6 bases and J 6 bases, with 16 bases left between them. Germline loops: CDR1 SGDLS, CDR2 YYNGEE. The CDR3 loop is CASNAGRGENTIYF. The CDR3 region has the DNA TGTGCCAGCAACGCAGGTCGGGGTGAAAACACCATATATTTT.

The chain couples TRBV7-3 to TRBJ2-1; no reliable D call. The V end lost 2 bases, the J end lost 4 bases, and 6 bases lay between the germline ends. The CDR3 consists of 13 residues. CDR1 is SGHTA and CDR2 is FQGTGA in the germline V gene. For the CDR3, the DNA is TGTGCCAGCAGCTTAGACTCTTACAATGAGCAGTTCTTC. Protein product: CASSLDSYNEQFF. The full variable domain, rest sourced from reference TRBV7-3 and TRBJ2-1, is GAGVSQTPSNKVTEKGKYVELRCDPISGHTALYWYRQSLGQGPEFLIYFQGTGAADDSGLPNDRFFAVRPEGSVSTLKIQRTERGDSAVYLCASSLDSYNEQFFGPGTRLTVL.

The genes are TRBV15 and TRBJ1-5; D not certain. This CDR3 contains 15 residues. The germline V gene has CDR1 LNHNV and CDR2 YYDKDF (reference sequence). Trimming took off 3 bases at V and 5 bases at J, with 14 bases between the two ends. The CDR3 is CATSSLNPTDQPQHF. Here the CDR3 DNA reads TGTGCCACCAGCAGCCTAAACCCAACGGATCAGCCCCAGCATTTT.

The CDR3 region has the DNA TGTGCCAGCAGTTACGATCGGGATCAGCCCCAGCATTTT. It yields the protein CASSYDRDQPQHF. This chain links TRBV6-5 with TRBJ1-5; no clear D gene. The CDR3 is 13 residues long. The V and J ends lost 2 bases and 5 bases respectively, with 7 bases between them. CDR1 and CDR2 from the germline V gene are MNHEY and SVGAGI.

The CDR3 DNA follows: TGTGCCAGCAGCGTAGGACAGGGAGGATCCGGGGAGCTGTTTTTT. Translating it yields CASSVGQGGSGELFF. The chain couples TRBV9 to TRBJ2-2, with a possible D match to TRBD1 (7 bases). V was clipped by 0 bases and J by 6 bases, with 12 bases between them. This CDR3 is 15 amino acids long. CDR1 and CDR2 (germline): SGDLS, YYNGEE.

This chain joins TRBV27 and TRBJ2-1; perhaps TRBD2 as D (5 bases). This CDR3 has 13 amino acids. The ends were cut back, 1 base at V and 6 bases at J, with 7 bases in the middle. Per germline, CDR1 MNHEY and CDR2 SMNVEV (reference sequence). CDR3 sequence: CASSLYGGNEQFF. The CDR3 region has the DNA TGTGCCAGCAGTTTATACGGAGGCAATGAGCAGTTCTTC.

V usage is TRBV5-4 and J usage is TRBJ1-2, with D possibly TRBD1 on 6 matching bases. The CDR3 has 16 residues. Looked up from germline, CDR1 is SGHNT and CDR2 is YYREEE (reference sequence). Trimming took off 4 bases at V and 3 bases at J, with 19 bases between the two ends. The CDR3 region has the DNA TGTGCCAGCAGCGGGAGAAAGCAGGGGTGGGACTATGGCTACACCTTC. Encoded protein: CASSGRKQGWDYGYTF.

The rearrangement joins TRBV5-1 to TRBJ2-2; TRBD1 agrees at 10 bases. The CDR3 has 16 residues. Germline V lookup: CDR1 SGHRS, CDR2 YFSETQ. J was trimmed by 4 bases and V by 0 bases; bases with no gene match: 3. The CDR3 loop reads CASSLEWTGGTGELFF. CDR3 coding DNA: TGCGCCAGCAGCTTGGAGTGGACAGGGGGCACCGGGGAGCTGTTTTTT.

DNA of the CDR3: TGTGCCAGTAGTCCTATGGGGGGGGGCTCCTACAATGAGCAGTTCTTC. It translates to CASSPMGGGSYNEQFF. The J gene is TRBJ2-1, the V gene TRBV19; TRBD2 matches 7 bases. Germline-derived CDR1 and CDR2 are LNHDA and SQIVND (reference sequence). CDR3 length: 16 amino acids. The V segment lost 5 bases and the J segment 0 bases; nucleotides outside the gene matches: 7.

This chain uses TRBV7-2 with TRBJ2-7; TRBD1 matches at 8 bases. With 7 bases clipped from V and 7 bases from J, the junction kept 15 bases outside the gene matches. Per the germline V gene, CDR1 is SGHTA and CDR2 is FQGNSA. The CDR3 is made up of 15 amino acids. The CDR3 DNA reads TGTGCCAGCAACCAGAGGACAGGGTTCCACGGAGAGCAGTACTTC. Translated: CASNQRTGFHGEQYF.

V gene TRBV6-5 combines with J gene TRBJ2-3; 7 bases agree with TRBD2. The CDR3 extends over 16 amino acids. Per germline, CDR1 MNHEY and CDR2 SVGAGI. V shed 3 bases, J shed 0 bases, and the junction held 6 bases outside the gene matches. CDR3 amino acids: CASSYSSGTSTDTQYF. Written as DNA, the CDR3 is TGTGCCAGCAGTTATTCTAGCGGTACTAGCACAGATACGCAGTATTTT.